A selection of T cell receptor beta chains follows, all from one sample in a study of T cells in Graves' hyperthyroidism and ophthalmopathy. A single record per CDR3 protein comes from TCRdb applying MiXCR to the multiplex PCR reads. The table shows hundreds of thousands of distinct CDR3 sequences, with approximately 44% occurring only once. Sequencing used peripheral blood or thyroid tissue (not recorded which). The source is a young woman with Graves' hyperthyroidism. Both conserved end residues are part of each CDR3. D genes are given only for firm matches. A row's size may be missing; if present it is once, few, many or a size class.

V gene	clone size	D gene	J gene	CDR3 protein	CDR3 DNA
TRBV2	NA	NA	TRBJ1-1	CASIIGNRLNTEAFF	TGTGCCAGCATCATAGGGAATCGGCTGAACACTGAAGCTTTCTTT
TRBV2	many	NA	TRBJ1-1	CASKWTGDTEAFF	TGTGCCAGCAAATGGACTGGCGATACTGAAGCTTTCTTT
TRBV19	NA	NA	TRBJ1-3	CANSVWTSGNTIYF	TGTGCCAATAGTGTCTGGACCTCTGGAAACACCATATATTTT
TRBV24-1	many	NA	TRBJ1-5	CATSEGAEPQHF	TGTGCCACCAGTGAAGGGGCCGAGCCCCAGCATTTT
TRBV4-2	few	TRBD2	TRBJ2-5	CASSLAGGDETQYF	TGTGCCAGCAGCTTAGCGGGCGGGGACGAGACCCAGTACTTC
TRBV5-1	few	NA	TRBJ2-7	CASSQGLAPEGYEQYF	TGCGCCAGCAGCCAAGGTTTGGCACCAGAGGGCTACGAGCAGTACTTC
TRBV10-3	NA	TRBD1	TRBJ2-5	CAIRYGTGEETQYF	TGTGCCATCAGATACGGGACAGGGGAAGAGACCCAGTACTTC
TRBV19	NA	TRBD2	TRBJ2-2	CASSARLAGTTGELFF	TGTGCCAGTAGCGCCCGACTAGCGGGAACCACCGGGGAGCTGTTTTTT
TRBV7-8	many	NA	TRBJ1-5	CASSLGVDQPQHF	TGTGCCAGCAGCTTAGGCGTGGATCAGCCCCAGCATTTT
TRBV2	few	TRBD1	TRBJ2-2	CASSEDRATGELFF	TGTGCCAGCAGTGAGGACAGGGCTACCGGGGAGCTGTTTTTT